This T cell receptor (beta chain) was found in a study of tumor T cells in aggressive B-cell lymphoma. The CDR3 runs 12 residues. V was shortened by 7 bases and J by 4 bases, with 10 bases between the two germline ends. Germline V CDR1 and CDR2: MNHEY, SVGAGI. Sequencing used immunoSEQ multiplex PCR; TCRdb keeps in-frame clones, though not all of them. The profile shows 7,900 or so clones, approximately 85% of them singletons. Specimen: tumor tissue. This chain links TRBV6-5 with TRBJ1-1, with a possible D match to TRBD1 (6 bases). This receptor was identified in an adult with diffuse large B cell lymphoma. In DNA, the CDR3 is TGTGCCAGCATCGGGGGGGCCACTGAAGCTTTCTTT. Residues: CASIGGATEAFF.